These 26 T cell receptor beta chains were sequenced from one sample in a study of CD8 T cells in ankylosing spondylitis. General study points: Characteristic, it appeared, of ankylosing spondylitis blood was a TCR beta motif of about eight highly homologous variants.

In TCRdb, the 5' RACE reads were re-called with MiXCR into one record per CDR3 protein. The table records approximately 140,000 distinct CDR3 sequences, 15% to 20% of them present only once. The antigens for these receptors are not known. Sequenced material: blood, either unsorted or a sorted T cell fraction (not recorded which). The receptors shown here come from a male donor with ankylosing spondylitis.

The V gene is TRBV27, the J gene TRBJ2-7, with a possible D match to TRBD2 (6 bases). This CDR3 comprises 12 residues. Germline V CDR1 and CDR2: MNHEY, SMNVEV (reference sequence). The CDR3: CAVRTGVGEQYF. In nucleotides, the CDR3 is TGTGCGGTCCGGACGGGAGTGGGCGAGCAGTACTTC.

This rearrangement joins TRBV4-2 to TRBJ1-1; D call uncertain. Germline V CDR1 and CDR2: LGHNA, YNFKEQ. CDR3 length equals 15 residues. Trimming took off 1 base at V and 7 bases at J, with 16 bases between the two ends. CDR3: CASSQGLSSPGEAFF. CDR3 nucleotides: TGTGCCAGCAGCCAAGGGCTTTCTTCGCCCGGTGAAGCTTTCTTT.

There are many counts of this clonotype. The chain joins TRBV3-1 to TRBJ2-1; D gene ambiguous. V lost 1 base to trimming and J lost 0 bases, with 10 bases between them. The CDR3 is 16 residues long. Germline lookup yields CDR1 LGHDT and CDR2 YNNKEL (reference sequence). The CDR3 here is CASSQGTYISYNEQFF. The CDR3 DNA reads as TGTGCCAGCAGCCAAGGGACGTACATCTCCTACAATGAGCAGTTCTTC.

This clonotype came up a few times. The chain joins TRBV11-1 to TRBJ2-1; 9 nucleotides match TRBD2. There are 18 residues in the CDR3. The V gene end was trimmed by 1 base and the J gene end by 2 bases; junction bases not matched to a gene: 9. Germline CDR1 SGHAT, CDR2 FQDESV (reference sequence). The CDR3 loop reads CASSLDWALAGAYNEQFF. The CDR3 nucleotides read TGTGCCAGCAGCTTAGATTGGGCGTTAGCGGGAGCCTACAATGAGCAGTTCTTC.

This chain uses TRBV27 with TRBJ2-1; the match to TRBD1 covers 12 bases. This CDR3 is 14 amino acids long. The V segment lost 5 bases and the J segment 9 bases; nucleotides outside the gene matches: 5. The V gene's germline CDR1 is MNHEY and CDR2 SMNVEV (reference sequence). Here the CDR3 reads CASSRDRGPVEQFF. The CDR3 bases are TGTGCCAGCAGTCGGGACAGGGGGCCGGTTGAGCAGTTCTTC.

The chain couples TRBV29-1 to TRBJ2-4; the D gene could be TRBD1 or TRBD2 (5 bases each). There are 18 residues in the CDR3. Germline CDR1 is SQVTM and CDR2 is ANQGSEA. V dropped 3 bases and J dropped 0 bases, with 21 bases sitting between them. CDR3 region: CSVEGPSRDLLAKNIQYF. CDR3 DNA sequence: TGCAGCGTTGAGGGCCCGAGCAGGGACCTACTAGCCAAAAACATTCAGTACTTC.

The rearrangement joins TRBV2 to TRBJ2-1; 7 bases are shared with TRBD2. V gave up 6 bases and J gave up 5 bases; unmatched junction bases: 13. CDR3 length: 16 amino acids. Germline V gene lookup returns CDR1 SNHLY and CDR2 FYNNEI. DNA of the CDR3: TGTGCCAGCAGGGACAACAGCGGGGCGTTGGACAATGAGCAGTTCTTC. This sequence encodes CASRDNSGALDNEQFF.

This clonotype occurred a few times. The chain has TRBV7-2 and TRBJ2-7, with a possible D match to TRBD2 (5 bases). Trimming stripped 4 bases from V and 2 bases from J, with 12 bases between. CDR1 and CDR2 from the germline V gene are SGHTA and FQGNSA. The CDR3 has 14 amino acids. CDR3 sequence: CASSYGLAPYEQYF. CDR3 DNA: TGTGCCAGCAGCTACGGACTCGCCCCCTACGAGCAGTACTTC.

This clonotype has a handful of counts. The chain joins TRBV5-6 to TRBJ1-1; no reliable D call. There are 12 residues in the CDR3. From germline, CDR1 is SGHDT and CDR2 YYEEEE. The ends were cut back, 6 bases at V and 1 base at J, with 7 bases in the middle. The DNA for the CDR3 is TGTGCCAGCACCTGGGGGAACACTGAAGCTTTCTTT. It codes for CASTWGNTEAFF.

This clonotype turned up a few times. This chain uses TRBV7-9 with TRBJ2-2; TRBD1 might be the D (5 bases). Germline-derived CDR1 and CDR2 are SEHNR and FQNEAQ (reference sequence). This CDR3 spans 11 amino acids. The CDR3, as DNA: TGTGTCATGGGGCTCACCGGGGAGCTGTTTTTT. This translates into CVMGLTGELFF. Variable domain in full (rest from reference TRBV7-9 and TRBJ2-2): DTGVSQNPRHKITKRGQNVTFRCDPISEHNRLYWYRQTLGQGPEFLTYFQNEAQLEKSRLLSDRFSAERPKGSFSTLEIQRTEQGDSAMYLCVMGLTGELFFGEGSRLTVL.

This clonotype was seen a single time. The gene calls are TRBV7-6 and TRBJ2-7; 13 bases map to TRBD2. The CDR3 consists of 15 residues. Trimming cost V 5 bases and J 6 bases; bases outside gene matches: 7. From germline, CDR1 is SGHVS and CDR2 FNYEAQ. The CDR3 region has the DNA TGTGCCAGCAGCCCCCGACTAGCGGGAGGAGTCGAGCAGTACTTC. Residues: CASSPRLAGGVEQYF.

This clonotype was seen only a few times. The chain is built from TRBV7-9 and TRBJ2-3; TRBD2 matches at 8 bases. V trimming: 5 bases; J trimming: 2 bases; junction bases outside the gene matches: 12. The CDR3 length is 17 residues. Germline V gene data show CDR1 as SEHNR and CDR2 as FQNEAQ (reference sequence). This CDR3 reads CASSPQRTSTNTDTQYF. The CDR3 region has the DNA TGTGCCAGCAGCCCCCAACGGACTAGCACAAACACAGATACGCAGTATTTT.

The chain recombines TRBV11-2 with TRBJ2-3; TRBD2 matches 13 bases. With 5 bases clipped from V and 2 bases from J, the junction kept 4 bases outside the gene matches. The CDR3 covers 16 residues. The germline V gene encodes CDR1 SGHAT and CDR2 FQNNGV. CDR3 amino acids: CASSPGTSGATDTQYF. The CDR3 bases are TGTGCCAGCAGCCCTGGGACTAGCGGGGCCACAGATACGCAGTATTTT.

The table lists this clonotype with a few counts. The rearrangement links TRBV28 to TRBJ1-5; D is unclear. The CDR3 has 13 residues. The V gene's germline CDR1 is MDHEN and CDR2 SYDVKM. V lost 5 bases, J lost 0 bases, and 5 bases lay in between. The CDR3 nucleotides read TGTGCCAGCAGTGGACCTAGCAATCAGCCCCAGCATTTT. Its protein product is CASSGPSNQPQHF.

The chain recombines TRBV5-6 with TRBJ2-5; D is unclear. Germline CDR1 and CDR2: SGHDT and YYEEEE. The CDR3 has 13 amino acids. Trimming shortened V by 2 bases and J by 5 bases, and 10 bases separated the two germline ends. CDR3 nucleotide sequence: TGTGCCAGCAGCTTCGTGACTCAGGAGACCCAGTACTTC. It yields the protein CASSFVTQETQYF. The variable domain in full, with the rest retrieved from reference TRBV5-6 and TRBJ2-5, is DAGVTQSPTHLIKTRGQQVTLRCSPKSGHDTVSWYQQALGQGPQFIFQYYEEEERQRGNFPDRFSGHQFPNYSSELNVNALLLGDSALYLCASSFVTQETQYFGPGTRLLVL.

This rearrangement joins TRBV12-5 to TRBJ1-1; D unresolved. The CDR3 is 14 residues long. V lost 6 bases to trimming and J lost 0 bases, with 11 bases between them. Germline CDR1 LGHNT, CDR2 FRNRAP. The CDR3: CASGPPTLNTEAFF. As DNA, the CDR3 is TGTGCTAGTGGCCCTCCCACACTGAACACTGAAGCTTTCTTT.

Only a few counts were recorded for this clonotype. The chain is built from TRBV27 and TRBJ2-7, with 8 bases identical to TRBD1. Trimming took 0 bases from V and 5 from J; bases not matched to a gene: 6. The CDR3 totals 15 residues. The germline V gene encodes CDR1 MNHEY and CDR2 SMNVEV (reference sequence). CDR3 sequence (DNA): TGTGCCAGCAGTTTATCGTTAGTGGGACAGGACGAGCAGTACTTC. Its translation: CASSLSLVGQDEQYF.

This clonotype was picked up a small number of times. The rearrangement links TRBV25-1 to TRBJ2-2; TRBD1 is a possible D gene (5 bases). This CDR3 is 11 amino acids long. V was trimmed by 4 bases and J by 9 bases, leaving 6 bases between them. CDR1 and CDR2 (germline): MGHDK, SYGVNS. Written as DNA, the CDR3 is TGTGCCAGCAGTGGGGGCCGGGAGCTGTTTTTT. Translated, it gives CASSGGRELFF.

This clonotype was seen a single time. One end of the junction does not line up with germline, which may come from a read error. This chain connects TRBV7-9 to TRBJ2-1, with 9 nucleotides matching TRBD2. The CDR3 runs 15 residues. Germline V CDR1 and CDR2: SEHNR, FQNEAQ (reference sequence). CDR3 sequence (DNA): TGTGCCAGCAGCTGGCTAGCGGGACTCTACAATGAGCAGTCCTTC. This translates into CASSWLAGLYNEQSF.

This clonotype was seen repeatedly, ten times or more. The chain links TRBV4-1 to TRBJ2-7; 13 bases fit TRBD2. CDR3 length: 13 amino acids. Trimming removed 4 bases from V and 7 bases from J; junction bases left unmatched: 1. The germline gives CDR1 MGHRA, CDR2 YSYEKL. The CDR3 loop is CASSPGLAGEQYF. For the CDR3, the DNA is TGCGCCAGCAGCCCGGGACTAGCGGGGGAGCAGTACTTC.

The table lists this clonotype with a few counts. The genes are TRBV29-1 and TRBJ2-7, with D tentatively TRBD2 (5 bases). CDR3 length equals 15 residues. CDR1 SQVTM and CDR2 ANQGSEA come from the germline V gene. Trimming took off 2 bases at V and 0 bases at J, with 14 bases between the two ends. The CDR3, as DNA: TGCAGCGTTGAACTCGGACCGGGGTCCTCCTACGAGCAGTACTTC. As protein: CSVELGPGSSYEQYF.

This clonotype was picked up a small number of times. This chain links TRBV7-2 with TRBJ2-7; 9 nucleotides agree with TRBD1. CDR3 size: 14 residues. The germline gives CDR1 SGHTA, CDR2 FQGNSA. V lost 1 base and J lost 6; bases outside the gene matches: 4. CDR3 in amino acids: CASSLGTGVIEQYF. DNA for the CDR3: TGTGCCAGCAGCTTAGGGACAGGGGTGATCGAGCAGTACTTC.

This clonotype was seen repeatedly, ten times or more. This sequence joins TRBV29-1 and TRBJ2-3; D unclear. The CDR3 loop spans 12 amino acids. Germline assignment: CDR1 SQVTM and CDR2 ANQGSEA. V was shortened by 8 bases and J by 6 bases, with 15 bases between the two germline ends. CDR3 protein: CSSVGNPDTQYF. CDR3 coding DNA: TGCAGCTCCGTTGGGAATCCGGATACGCAGTATTTT.

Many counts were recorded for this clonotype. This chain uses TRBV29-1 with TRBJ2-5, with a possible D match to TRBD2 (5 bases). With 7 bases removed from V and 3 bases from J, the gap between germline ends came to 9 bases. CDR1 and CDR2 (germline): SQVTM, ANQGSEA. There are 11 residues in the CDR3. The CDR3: CSARAEETQYF. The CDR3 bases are TGCAGCGCCCGAGCGGAAGAGACCCAGTACTTC.

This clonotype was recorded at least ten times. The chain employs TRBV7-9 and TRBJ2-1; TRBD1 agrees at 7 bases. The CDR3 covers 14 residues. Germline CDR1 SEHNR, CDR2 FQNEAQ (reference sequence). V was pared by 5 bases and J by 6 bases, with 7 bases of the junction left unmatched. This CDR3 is CASSLPTGVNEQFF. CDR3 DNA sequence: TGTGCCAGCAGCCTACCTACAGGGGTCAATGAGCAGTTCTTC.

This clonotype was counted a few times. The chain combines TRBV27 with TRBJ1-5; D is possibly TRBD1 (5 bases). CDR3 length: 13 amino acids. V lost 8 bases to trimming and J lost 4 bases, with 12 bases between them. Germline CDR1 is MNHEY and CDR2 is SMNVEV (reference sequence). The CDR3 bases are TGTGCCAGCTGGGACCTAGGGAATCAGCCCCAGCATTTT. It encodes CASWDLGNQPQHF.